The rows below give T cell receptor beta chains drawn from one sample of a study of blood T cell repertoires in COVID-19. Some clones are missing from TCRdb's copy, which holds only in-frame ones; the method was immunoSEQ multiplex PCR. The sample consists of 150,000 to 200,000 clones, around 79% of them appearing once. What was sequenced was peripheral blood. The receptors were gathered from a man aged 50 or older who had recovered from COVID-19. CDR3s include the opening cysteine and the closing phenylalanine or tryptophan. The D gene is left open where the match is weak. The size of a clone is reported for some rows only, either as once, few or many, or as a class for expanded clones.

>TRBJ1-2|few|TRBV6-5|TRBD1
CASIPTGTYGYTF
TGTGCCAGCATTCCGACAGGGACCTATGGCTACACCTTC
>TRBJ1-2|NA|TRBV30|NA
CAKDSLPINGYTF
TGTGCCAAGGACAGCCTGCCGATAAATGGCTACACCTTC
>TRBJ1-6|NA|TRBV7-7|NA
CASSTDRNSPLHF
TGTGCCAGCAGCACTGACAGGAATTCACCCCTCCACTTT
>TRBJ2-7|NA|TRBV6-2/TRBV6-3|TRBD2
CASSSPSGTYEQYF
TGTGCCAGCAGTTCGCCTAGCGGGACCTACGAGCAGTACTTC
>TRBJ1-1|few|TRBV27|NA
CASSLRGNTEAFF
TGTGCCAGCAGTTTAAGGGGGAACACTGAAGCTTTCTTT
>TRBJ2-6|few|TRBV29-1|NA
CSVGRQALGANVLTF
TGCAGCGTTGGCAGACAGGCGCTTGGGGCCAACGTCCTGACTTTC
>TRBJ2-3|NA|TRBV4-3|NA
CASSQGYPSPDTQYF
TGCGCCAGCAGCCAAGGTTACCCTAGCCCCGATACGCAGTATTTT
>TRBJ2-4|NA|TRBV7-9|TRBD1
CASIPTGDAKNIQYF
TGTGCCAGCATACCGACAGGGGATGCCAAAAACATTCAGTACTTC
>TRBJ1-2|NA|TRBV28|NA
CASSLGTMGGYTF
TGTGCCAGCAGTTTAGGGACAATGGGCGGCTACACCTTC
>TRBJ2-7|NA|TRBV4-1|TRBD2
CASSQVLAGGLGYEQYF
TGCGCCAGCAGCCAAGTCTTGGCGGGAGGGCTCGGCTACGAGCAGTACTTC
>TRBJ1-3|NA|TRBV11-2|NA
CASSFSRNTIYF
TGTGCCAGCAGCTTTTCCAGGAACACCATATATTTT
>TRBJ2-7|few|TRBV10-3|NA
CAIRRDGAGEQYF
TGTGCCATCAGGAGAGACGGTGCGGGCGAGCAGTACTTC
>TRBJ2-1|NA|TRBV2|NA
CASLYDRNVPEQFF
TGTGCCAGCTTATACGACAGAAACGTACCCGAGCAGTTCTTC
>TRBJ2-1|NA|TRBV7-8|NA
CASSFPGDYNEQFF
TGTGCCAGCAGCTTTCCGGGAGACTACAATGAGCAGTTCTTC
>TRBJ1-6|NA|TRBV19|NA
CASSMSFPGTVNSPLHF
TGTGCCAGTAGTATGTCATTTCCCGGGACTGTGAATTCACCCCTCCACTTT
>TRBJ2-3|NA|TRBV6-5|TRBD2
CASRLVAGVADTQYF
TGTGCCAGTCGTCTTGTAGCGGGAGTGGCAGATACGCAGTATTTT
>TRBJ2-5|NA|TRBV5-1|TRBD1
CASSSDRVETQYF
TGCGCCAGCAGCTCGGACAGGGTAGAGACCCAGTACTTC
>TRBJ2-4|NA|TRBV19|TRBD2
CASSSYLKTSGRYTKNIQYF
TGTGCCAGTAGTTCCTATCTTAAGACTAGCGGGAGATATACCAAAAACATTCAGTACTTC
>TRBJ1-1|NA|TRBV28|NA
CASRPGYTEAFF
TGTGCCAGCAGACCGGGGTACACTGAAGCTTTCTTT
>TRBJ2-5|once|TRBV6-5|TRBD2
CASRKTSGRETQYF
TGTGCCAGCAGAAAAACTAGCGGGAGGGAGACCCAGTACTTC
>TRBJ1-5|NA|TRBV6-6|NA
CASSYSITSGGQPQHF
TGTGCCAGCAGTTACTCGATTACCAGTGGAGGTCAGCCCCAGCATTTT
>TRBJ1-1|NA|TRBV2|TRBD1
CASSVTGQGSTEAFF
TGTGCCAGCAGTGTTACTGGACAGGGATCAACTGAAGCTTTCTTT
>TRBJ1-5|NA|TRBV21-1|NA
CASSISGTGDNQPQHF
TGTGCCAGCAGCATTTCCGGGACAGGGGACAATCAGCCCCAGCATTTT
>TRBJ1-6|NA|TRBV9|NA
CASSVGGIYSPLHF
TGTGCCAGCAGCGTAGGCGGGATTTATTCACCCCTCCACTTT